The rows below give T cell receptor beta chains drawn from one sample of a study of blood T cell repertoires in COVID-19. Clones were read by immunoSEQ multiplex PCR, and TCRdb kept only the in-frame ones, dropping some. The data contain a few hundred thousand clones, 90% of them singletons. The material sequenced was PBMCs or T cells enriched from blood (not recorded which). All receptors derive from a man between 18 and 29 years old who had recovered from COVID-19. The CDR3 runs from the conserved cysteine through the conserved F or W. Each record gives: V gene, J gene, CDR3 protein.

>TRBV18|TRBJ2-2
CASSPQGVTTGELFF
>TRBV10-3|TRBJ2-1
CATENSYNEQFF
>TRBV7-2|TRBJ1-4
CASSLGDRDNEKLFF
>TRBV5-1|TRBJ2-7
CASSKSTGTGVYEQYF
>TRBV9|TRBJ1-2
CASSSGGKSNYGYTF
>TRBV5-1|TRBJ1-1
CASIGFAGDRNTEAFF
>TRBV27|TRBJ1-2
CARGDSVYGYTF
>TRBV29-1|TRBJ2-7
CSVESHYEQYF
>TRBV9|TRBJ1-6
CASSGSSYNSPLHF
>TRBV28|TRBJ1-1
CASIPGGIRMNTEAFF
>TRBV10-1|TRBJ2-1
CASSVAGEGEQFF
>TRBV5-1|TRBJ2-5
CASSLAQRETQYF
>TRBV7-8|TRBJ1-3
CASSLLDRRGDTIYF
>TRBV13|TRBJ2-6
CASSTGASGANVLTF
>TRBV10-2|TRBJ1-6
CASRDRGDVSPLHF
>TRBV5-1|TRBJ1-1
CASSMDSYTEAFF
>TRBV15|TRBJ2-2
CATSRQDKAGPNTGELFF
>TRBV19|TRBJ1-4
CATRQASNEKLFF
>TRBV23-1|TRBJ2-1
CASSPRREWPSNEQFF
>TRBV12-5|TRBJ1-3
CASGLMGAGNTIYF
>TRBV4-1|TRBJ2-5
CASSQGSDTSRETQYF
>TRBV5-1|TRBJ2-1
CASHTRINEQFF
>TRBV2|TRBJ1-1
CASSAGTIEAFF
>TRBV7-9|TRBJ1-1
CASRWVQHTEAFF
>TRBV9|TRBJ1-2
CASSGHARGYTF
>TRBV19|TRBJ1-5
CASKKGQGNLNSNQPQHF
>TRBV18|TRBJ1-2
CASSRGIDGYTF
>TRBV11-2|TRBJ1-1
CASSLRDGTGSEAFF
>TRBV28|TRBJ1-2
CASSFPGNYGYTF
>TRBV20-1|TRBJ1-2
CSANQGGYTF
>TRBV3-1/TRBV3-2|TRBJ1-2
CASSPTGGNYGYTF
>TRBV3-1/TRBV3-2|TRBJ2-7
CASSQNPGGVYEQYF
>TRBV5-1|TRBJ2-7
CASSRDRAYEQYF
>TRBV7-9|TRBJ1-2
CASSHAGTGDYGYTF
>TRBV5-1|TRBJ2-5
CASSLGGQRKETQYF
>TRBV5-1|TRBJ2-1
CASSLVARPEQFF
>TRBV19|TRBJ1-4
CATSAPAGQANNEKLFF
>TRBV19|TRBJ1-2
CASSPDRVGNYGYTF
>TRBV28|TRBJ1-5
CASSFRRYSNQPQHF
>TRBV6-5|TRBJ1-5
CASEVADNQPQHF
>TRBV2|TRBJ2-2
CASRRLAGVTGELFF
>TRBV2|TRBJ2-7
CASRRSSGGYEQYF
>TRBV28|TRBJ2-7
CASSPLRGYEQYF
>TRBV3-1/TRBV3-2|TRBJ1-6
CASSLIGDSPLHF
>TRBV4-1|TRBJ2-7
CASSQEAFYEQYF
>TRBV27|TRBJ2-7
CASRDTGSYEQYF